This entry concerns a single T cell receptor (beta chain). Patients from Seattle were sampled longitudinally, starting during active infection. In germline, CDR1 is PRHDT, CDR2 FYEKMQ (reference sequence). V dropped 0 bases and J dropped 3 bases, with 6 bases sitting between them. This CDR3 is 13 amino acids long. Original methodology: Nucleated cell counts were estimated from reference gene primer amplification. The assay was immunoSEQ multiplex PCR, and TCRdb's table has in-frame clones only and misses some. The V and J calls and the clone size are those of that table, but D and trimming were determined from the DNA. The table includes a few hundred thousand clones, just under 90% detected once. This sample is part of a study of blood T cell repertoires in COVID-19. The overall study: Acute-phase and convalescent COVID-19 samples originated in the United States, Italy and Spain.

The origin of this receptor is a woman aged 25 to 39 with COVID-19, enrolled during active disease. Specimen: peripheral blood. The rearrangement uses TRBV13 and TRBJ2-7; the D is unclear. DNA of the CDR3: TGTGCCAGCAGCTTAGGACAGCACTACGAGCAGTACTTC. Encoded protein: CASSLGQHYEQYF. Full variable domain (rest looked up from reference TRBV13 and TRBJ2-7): AAGVIQSPRHLIKEKRETATLKCYPIPRHDTVYWYQQGPGQDPQFLISFYEKMQSDKGSIPDRFSAQQFSDYHSELNMSSLELGDSALYFCASSLGQHYEQYFGPGTRLTVT.